This T cell receptor (beta chain) was recovered during a study of blood T cell repertoires in COVID-19. Across the whole study: The United States, Italy and Spain were the sources of the acute and convalescent COVID-19 samples.

TCRdb keeps only in-frame clones here, not all; method: immunoSEQ multiplex PCR. The repertoire includes 250,000 or so clones, about 91% of them detected once, and over 1.3% sits in the top ten. Germline values: CDR1 LNHDA, CDR2 SQIVND (reference sequence). The CDR3 runs to 13 residues. Losses at the gene ends were 5 bases for V and 6 bases for J; bases not matched to a gene: 4. The chain combines TRBV19 with TRBJ1-1, with 9 bases fitting TRBD1. The sample comprised peripheral blood. This TCR came from an elderly man with acute or convalescent COVID-19. In DNA form, the CDR3 reads TGTGCCAGTAGTGTACAGGGGGCTGCTGAAGCTTTCTTT. Protein product: CASSVQGAAEAFF.